The entry below describes one TCR beta chain. This record belongs to a study of blood T cell repertoires in COVID-19. Study details: Sites in the United States, Italy and Spain provided acute and convalescent COVID-19 samples. The cDNA or gDNA used as material had been derived from T cells, B-cell-depleted T cells, or PBMCs.

In the source study's methods: Estimates of nucleated cell counts were drawn from the amplification of reference gene primers. Method: immunoSEQ multiplex PCR; TCRdb's copy keeps in-frame clones and lacks some. V, J and clone size are those of that table, while D and trimming were read from the DNA. The repertoire holds 110,000 or so clones, with about 85% as singletons. The CDR3 totals 16 residues. V was clipped by 8 bases and J by 5 bases; unmatched bases: 18. Germline V gene data show CDR1 as MNHEY and CDR2 as SMNVEV (reference sequence). Sequencing input: peripheral blood. The source of this sequence is a man aged 60 to 75 with acute or convalescent COVID-19. This chain uses TRBV27 with TRBJ2-7; 7 nucleotides align to TRBD2. CDR3 region: CASGPPGGLTHHEQYF. CDR3 DNA: TGTGCCAGCGGGCCTCCGGGGGGACTGACCCACCACGAGCAGTACTTC.